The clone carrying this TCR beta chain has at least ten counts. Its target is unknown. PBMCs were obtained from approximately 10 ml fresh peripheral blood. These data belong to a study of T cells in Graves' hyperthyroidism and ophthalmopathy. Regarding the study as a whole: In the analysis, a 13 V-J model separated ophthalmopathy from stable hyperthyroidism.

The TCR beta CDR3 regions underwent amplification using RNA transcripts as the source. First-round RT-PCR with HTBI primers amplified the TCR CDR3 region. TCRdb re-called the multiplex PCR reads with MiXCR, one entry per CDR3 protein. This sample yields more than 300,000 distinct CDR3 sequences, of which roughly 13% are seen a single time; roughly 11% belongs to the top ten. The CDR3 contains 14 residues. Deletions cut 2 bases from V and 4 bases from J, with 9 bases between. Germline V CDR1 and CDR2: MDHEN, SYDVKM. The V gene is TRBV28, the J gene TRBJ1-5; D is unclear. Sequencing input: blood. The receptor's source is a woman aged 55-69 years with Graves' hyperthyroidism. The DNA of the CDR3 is TGTGCCAGCAGTTTACAGGCCCCGAATCAGCCCCAGCATTTT. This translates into CASSLQAPNQPQHF.